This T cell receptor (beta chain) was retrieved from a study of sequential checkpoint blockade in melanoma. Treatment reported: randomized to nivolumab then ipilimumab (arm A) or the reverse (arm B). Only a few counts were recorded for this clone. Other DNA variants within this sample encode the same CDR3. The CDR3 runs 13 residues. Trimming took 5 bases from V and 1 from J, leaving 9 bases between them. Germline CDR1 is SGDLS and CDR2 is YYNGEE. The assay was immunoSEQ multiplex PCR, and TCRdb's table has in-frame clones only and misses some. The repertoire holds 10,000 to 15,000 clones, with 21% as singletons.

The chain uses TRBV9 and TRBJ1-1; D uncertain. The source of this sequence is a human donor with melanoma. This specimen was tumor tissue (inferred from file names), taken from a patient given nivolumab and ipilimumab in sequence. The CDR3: CASSSRENTEAFF. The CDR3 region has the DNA TGTGCCAGCAGTAGTCGCGAGAACACTGAAGCTTTCTTT.